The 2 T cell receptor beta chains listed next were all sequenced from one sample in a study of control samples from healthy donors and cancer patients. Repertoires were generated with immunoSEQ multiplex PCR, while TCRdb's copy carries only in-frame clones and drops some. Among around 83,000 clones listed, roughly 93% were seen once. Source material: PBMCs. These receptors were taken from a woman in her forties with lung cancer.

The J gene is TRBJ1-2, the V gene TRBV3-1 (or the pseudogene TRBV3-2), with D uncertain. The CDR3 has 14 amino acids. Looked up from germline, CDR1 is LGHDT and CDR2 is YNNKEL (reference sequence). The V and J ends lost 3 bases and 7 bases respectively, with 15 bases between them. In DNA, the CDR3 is TGTGCCAGCAGCCAGGGGAGGGTTTTCGCTGGCTACACCTTC. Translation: CASSQGRVFAGYTF.

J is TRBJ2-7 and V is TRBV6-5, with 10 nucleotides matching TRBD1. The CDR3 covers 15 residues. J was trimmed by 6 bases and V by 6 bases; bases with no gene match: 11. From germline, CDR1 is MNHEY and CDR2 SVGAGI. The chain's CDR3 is CASSQWAGTGVEQYF. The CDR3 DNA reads TGTGCCAGCAGCCAATGGGCCGGGACAGGGGTCGAGCAGTACTTC.